The T cell receptor (beta chain) described here comes from a study of blood T cell repertoires in COVID-19. The CDR3 runs to 17 residues. Assay used: immunoSEQ multiplex PCR; TCRdb lists only in-frame clones, some missing. This sample has some 120,000 clones, with around nine tenths found just once. This clone was detected once. The receptor's source is a man between 60 and 70 years old with COVID-19, enrolled during active disease. What was sequenced was peripheral blood. This sequence joins TRBV12-1 and TRBJ2-1; the D segment call TRBD1 is taken from the table without a DNA check. TRBV12-1 counts as a pseudogene. This chain's CDR3 is CASSFFRERDSYNEQFF. CDR3 coding DNA: TGTGCCAGCAGCTTTTTCAGGGAAAGGGACTCCTACAATGAGCAGTTCTTC.